This T cell receptor beta chain came from a study of glioma-infiltrating T cells. The CDR3 spans 13 residues. The germline V gene encodes CDR1 MDHEN and CDR2 SYDVKM. The V gene lost 3 bases and the J gene lost 6 bases, with 9 bases spanning the gap. Study findings and constraints: Very few CDR3 sequences were shared between tissue and blood. Gliomas, especially low-grade, showed above-expected tissue-blood divergence; non-neoplastic patients showed below.

Ten or more counts support this clonotype. Antigen: not known. Using RNA template, CDR3s of TCR alpha and beta were amplified with iRepertoire arm-PCR. Input was roughly 95-450 ng of tissue mRNA or PBMC total RNA. TCRdb recomputed calls from the multiplex PCR reads with MiXCR, one row per CDR3 protein. The repertoire holds some 160,000 distinct CDR3 sequences, with about 47% as singletons. The sequenced sample was glioma tissue, nonneoplastic brain tissue, or PBMCs (not recorded which). The sequence was obtained from a human donor with low-grade glioma or glioblastoma, undergoing nonglioma brain surgery, or in good health (not recorded which). The V and J genes are TRBV28 and TRBJ1-5; possibly TRBD1 for D (6 bases). Written as DNA, the CDR3 is TGTGCCAGCAGTTTCCGGGGGCCTCAGCCCCAGCATTTT. As protein: CASSFRGPQPQHF.